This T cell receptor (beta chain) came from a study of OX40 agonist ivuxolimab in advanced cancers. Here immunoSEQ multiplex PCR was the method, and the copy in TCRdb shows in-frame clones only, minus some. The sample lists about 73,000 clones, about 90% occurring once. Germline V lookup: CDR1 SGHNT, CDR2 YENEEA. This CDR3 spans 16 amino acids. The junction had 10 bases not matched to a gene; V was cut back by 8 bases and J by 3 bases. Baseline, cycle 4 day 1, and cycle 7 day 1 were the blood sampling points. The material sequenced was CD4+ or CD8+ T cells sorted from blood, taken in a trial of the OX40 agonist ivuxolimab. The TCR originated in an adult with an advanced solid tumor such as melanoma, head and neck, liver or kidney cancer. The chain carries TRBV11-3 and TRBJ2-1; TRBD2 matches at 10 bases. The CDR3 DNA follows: TGTGCCAGCGGAATATCCGGGACTAGCGACTACAATGAGCAGTTCTTC. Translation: CASGISGTSDYNEQFF.